This entry lists 29 T cell receptor beta chains sequenced from one sample in a study of cytomegalovirus exposure and HLA in healthy donors. 60 Vbeta and 13 Jbeta primers were used in PCR. The method was immunoSEQ multiplex PCR; TCRdb's version includes in-frame clones alone and lacks a portion of them. The sample carries 200,000 to 250,000 clones, approximately 85% recorded once. Material: PBMCs. The source of these receptors is a woman in her thirties or forties in good health and CMV-seronegative.

The V gene is TRBV5-1, the J gene TRBJ1-2, with a tentative D call TRBD1 (5 bases). Germline CDR1 reads SGHRS; CDR2 reads YFSETQ. This CDR3 has 13 amino acids. Trimming cost V 3 bases and J 4 bases, with 10 bases left between them. The CDR3 region has the DNA TGCGCCAGCAGCTGGGACTTGGCCTATGGCTACACCTTC. It specifies CASSWDLAYGYTF. The variable domain in full, with the rest retrieved from reference TRBV5-1 and TRBJ1-2, is KAGVTQTPRYLIKTRGQQVTLSCSPISGHRSVSWYQQTPGQGLQFLFEYFSETQRNKGNFPGRFSGRQFSNSRSEMNVSTLELGDSALYLCASSWDLAYGYTFGSGTRLTVV.

As to this clone: Other DNA sequences in the sample encode the same CDR3. The V gene is TRBV18, the J gene TRBJ1-5; a possible D gene is TRBD1 (5 bases). This CDR3 comprises 13 residues. Germline values: CDR1 KGHSH, CDR2 LQKENI. V lost 3 bases and J lost 7, with 10 bases in between. Here the CDR3 reads CASSPGRDQPQHF. The DNA of the CDR3 is TGTGCCAGCTCACCGGGGAGGGACCAGCCCCAGCATTTT. The full variable domain, completed using reference TRBV18 and TRBJ1-5, is NAGVMQNPRHLVRRRGQEARLRCSPMKGHSHVYWYRQLPEEGLKFMVYLQKENIIDESGMPKERFSAEFPKEGPSILRIQQVVRGDSAAYFCASSPGRDQPQHFGDGTRLSIL.

The rearrangement links TRBV4-1 to TRBJ1-1, with 10 bases lining up with TRBD1. Germline V CDR1 and CDR2: MGHRA, YSYEKL. The length of the CDR3 is 14 residues. V gave up 3 bases and J gave up 5 bases; unmatched junction bases: 3. The CDR3, as DNA: TGCGCCAGCAGCCATGGGACAGGGGAAACTGAAGCTTTCTTT. Translating gives CASSHGTGETEAFF.

V gene TRBV5-4 combines with J gene TRBJ2-1; D is possibly TRBD2 (6 bases). CDR1 is SGHNT and CDR2 is YYREEE in the germline V gene (reference sequence). The CDR3 sequence is 14 residues long. Deletions cut 2 bases from V and 6 bases from J, with 12 bases between. DNA of the CDR3: TGTGCCAGCAGCTTTAATAGGGAGGTCAATGAGCAGTTCTTC. This translates into CASSFNREVNEQFF.

This clone was seen only once. This chain links TRBV4-2 with TRBJ1-4; D is perhaps TRBD1 (6 bases). The germline CDR1 and CDR2 sequences are LGHNA and YNFKEQ. The CDR3 covers 16 residues. Trimming took off 5 bases at V and 7 bases at J, with 20 bases between the two ends. Written as DNA, the CDR3 is TGTGCCAGCAGCGGCGGCAGGGGTCGGGGGGTTGAAAAACTGTTTTTT. It encodes CASSGGRGRGVEKLFF.

V gene TRBV7-9 combines with J gene TRBJ2-2; no clear D gene. The germline V gene encodes CDR1 SEHNR and CDR2 FQNEAQ (reference sequence). Trimming removed 3 bases from V and 1 base from J, with 9 bases in between. CDR3 length: 15 residues. The CDR3 spells CASSFVLGNTGELFF. CDR3 DNA sequence: TGTGCCAGCAGCTTTGTGCTAGGGAACACCGGGGAGCTGTTTTTT.

The rearrangement links TRBV28 to TRBJ1-5, with 9 bases lining up with TRBD1. V trimming: 5 bases; J trimming: 6 bases; junction bases outside the gene matches: 5. Germline CDR1 reads MDHEN; CDR2 reads SYDVKM. This CDR3 has 14 residues. The DNA for the CDR3 is TGTGCCAGCAGTCCGGGACAGGGCGGTCAGCCCCAGCATTTT. This sequence encodes CASSPGQGGQPQHF.

The chain couples TRBV28 to TRBJ1-5; no clear D. There are 13 residues in the CDR3. Germline V gives CDR1 MDHEN, CDR2 SYDVKM. V lost 7 bases and J 2 bases, leaving 9 bases between the germline ends. The CDR3 reads CASITRGNQPQHF. CDR3 nucleotides: TGTGCCAGCATCACACGGGGCAATCAGCCCCAGCATTTT.

The V gene is TRBV7-8, the J gene TRBJ2-5; the D is unclear. V was cut by 1 base and J by 4 bases, with 4 bases left in between. Germline V lookup: CDR1 SGHVS, CDR2 FQNEAQ. CDR3 size: 12 residues. CDR3 sequence: CASSLGPETQYF. The CDR3 nucleotides are TGTGCCAGCAGCTTAGGGCCAGAGACCCAGTACTTC.

The chain recombines TRBV28 with TRBJ1-5, with 9 bases identical to TRBD1. Germline-derived CDR1 and CDR2 are MDHEN and SYDVKM. J was trimmed by 6 bases and V by 6 bases; bases with no gene match: 12. CDR3 length: 16 amino acids. The CDR3 spells CASSSRTGAASQPQHF. The CDR3 coding sequence is TGTGCCAGCAGCAGTCGGACAGGGGCAGCAAGTCAGCCCCAGCATTTT.

The V and J genes are TRBV30 and TRBJ1-5; no firm D call. This CDR3 region has 15 residues. Trimming shortened V by 2 bases and J by 4 bases, and 15 bases separated the two germline ends. Looked up from germline, CDR1 is GTSNPN and CDR2 is SVGIG (reference sequence). This CDR3 reads CAWSKVSSRNQPQHF. The DNA of the CDR3 is TGTGCCTGGAGTAAGGTTAGCAGTAGGAATCAGCCCCAGCATTTT.

This clone occurred a few times. The rearrangement uses TRBV7-8 and TRBJ2-3; TRBD2 is a possible D gene (6 bases). Germline CDR1 reads SGHVS; CDR2 reads FQNEAQ. Trimming left V 4 bases short and J 6 bases short, with 20 bases between. The CDR3 extends over 16 amino acids. This chain's CDR3 is CASSSTGTGVSDTQYF. In DNA, the CDR3 is TGTGCCAGCAGCTCCACCGGGACGGGAGTATCGGATACGCAGTATTTT.

This sequence joins TRBV6-5 and TRBJ2-1, with TRBD1 identical over 8 bases. The ends lost 4 bases at V and 5 bases at J; junction bases unmatched: 7. CDR1 is MNHEY, CDR2 SVGAGI, per germline. The CDR3 has 15 residues. The DNA of the CDR3 is TGTGCCAGCAGTTTAAACCTGGACAGGGACAATGAGCAGTTCTTC. It specifies CASSLNLDRDNEQFF.

The chain couples TRBV2 to TRBJ1-1, with no clear D. With 5 bases removed from V and 0 bases from J, the gap between germline ends came to 10 bases. Per germline, CDR1 SNHLY and CDR2 FYNNEI. The CDR3 is 14 residues long. Here the CDR3 reads CASSSEVLNTEAFF. Here the CDR3 DNA reads TGTGCCAGCAGTAGTGAGGTTTTGAACACTGAAGCTTTCTTT.

This sequence joins TRBV10-3 and TRBJ1-2; no firm D call. CDR1 ENHRY and CDR2 SYGVKD come from the germline V gene. V gave up 4 bases and J gave up 4 bases, with 16 bases separating them. The CDR3 runs 15 residues. The CDR3 bases are TGTGCCATCAGTGGATCATCGAGAAGTGGCTATGGCTACACCTTC. It specifies CAISGSSRSGYGYTF.

The chain has TRBV19 and TRBJ1-5, with D possibly TRBD1 on 6 matching bases. V was trimmed by 5 bases and J by 2 bases, leaving 10 bases between them. Germline assignment: CDR1 LNHDA and CDR2 SQIVND (reference sequence). The CDR3 is 14 amino acids. The chain's CDR3 is CASSSGAGNQPQHF. CDR3 sequence (DNA): TGTGCCAGTAGTTCAGGGGCGGGCAATCAGCCCCAGCATTTT.

The chain links TRBV7-9 to TRBJ1-4; a weak D match, TRBD1 (5 bases). CDR3 length equals 17 residues. V was pared by 5 bases and J by 0 bases, with 16 bases between. The germline gives CDR1 SEHNR, CDR2 FQNEAQ (reference sequence). CDR3 DNA: TGTGCCAGCAGCCCCAGGGTAAGGTTGGCAACTAATGAAAAACTGTTTTTT. It is translated as CASSPRVRLATNEKLFF.

This clone was counted a few times. The V gene is TRBV7-6, the J gene TRBJ1-1; D is ambiguous. The CDR3 loop spans 14 amino acids. Trimming cost V 5 bases and J 1 base, with 11 bases left between them. From germline, CDR1 is SGHVS and CDR2 FNYEAQ. CDR3 DNA: TGTGCCAGCAGCCTCAGTCCGGGGAACACTGAAGCTTTCTTT. It encodes CASSLSPGNTEAFF.

Written as DNA, the CDR3 is TGTGCCAGCAGCGGGGGACAGATCCAAGAGACCCAGTACTTC. This gives the protein CASSGGQIQETQYF. The chain combines TRBV9 with TRBJ2-5; 7 positions match TRBD1. J was trimmed by 1 base and V by 3 bases; bases with no gene match: 3. The CDR3 consists of 14 residues. Germline V gene data show CDR1 as SGDLS and CDR2 as YYNGEE.

The chain carries TRBV7-9 and TRBJ2-5; TRBD2 matches at 8 bases. With V trimmed by 4 bases and J by 5 bases, 9 bases remained unmatched. Looked up from germline, CDR1 is SEHNR and CDR2 is FQNEAQ (reference sequence). This CDR3 comprises 15 residues. CDR3 sequence reads: CASSYFGGGGETQYF. The CDR3 DNA is TGTGCCAGCAGCTACTTCGGAGGCGGGGGGGAGACCCAGTACTTC. Together with reference TRBV7-9 and TRBJ2-5, the CDR3 gives the full variable domain: DTGVSQNPRHKITKRGQNVTFRCDPISEHNRLYWYRQTLGQGPEFLTYFQNEAQLEKSRLLSDRFSAERPKGSFSTLEIQRTEQGDSAMYLCASSYFGGGGETQYFGPGTRLLVL.

This clone has just one count. J is TRBJ2-1 and V is TRBV27, with 9 bases matching TRBD1. CDR1 is MNHEY and CDR2 is SMNVEV in the germline V gene (reference sequence). The CDR3 runs 14 residues. V dropped 3 bases and J dropped 6; count of bases not matched to a gene: 3. The CDR3 spells CASSLGQGPNEQFF. CDR3 bases: TGTGCCAGCAGTTTGGGACAGGGTCCCAATGAGCAGTTCTTC.

This clone was recorded a few times. J is TRBJ2-5 and V is TRBV5-4, with a tentative D call TRBD2 (7 bases). Germline V CDR1 and CDR2: SGHNT, YYREEE (reference sequence). V gave up 3 bases and J gave up 5 bases, with 17 bases separating them. The CDR3 spans 15 residues. The CDR3: CASSSRGGLLETQYF. In DNA form, the CDR3 reads TGTGCCAGCAGCTCGAGGGGGGGTTTACTGGAGACCCAGTACTTC. The entire variable domain, with the rest obtained from reference TRBV5-4 and TRBJ2-5, is as follows: ETGVTQSPTHLIKTRGQQVTLRCSSQSGHNTVSWYQQALGQGPQFIFQYYREEENGRGNFPPRFSGLQFPNYSSELNVNALELDDSALYLCASSSRGGLLETQYFGPGTRLLVL.

The chain is built from TRBV18 and TRBJ1-4; no clear D gene. Trimming removed 6 bases at V and 1 base at J, with 12 bases between. Germline-derived CDR1 and CDR2 are KGHSH and LQKENI. The CDR3 is 15 amino acids. The CDR3 DNA reads TGTGCCAGCTCTCTCCGACGGGGAACTAATGAAAAACTGTTTTTT. Residues: CASSLRRGTNEKLFF. The full variable domain, in which reference TRBV18 and TRBJ1-4 provide the parts outside the CDR3, is NAGVMQNPRHLVRRRGQEARLRCSPMKGHSHVYWYRQLPEEGLKFMVYLQKENIIDESGMPKERFSAEFPKEGPSILRIQQVVRGDSAAYFCASSLRRGTNEKLFFGSGTQLSVL.

This clone occurred a few times. The chain uses TRBV9 and TRBJ2-2, with 8 bases fitting TRBD2. CDR3 length: 20 residues. Unmatched junction bases numbered 26, after V lost 9 bases and J lost 4 bases. In germline, CDR1 is SGDLS, CDR2 YYNGEE. CDR3 amino acids: CANTSRLAPTEVRCTGELFF. The DNA for the CDR3 is TGTGCCAACACGTCGCGACTAGCGCCAACGGAGGTTCGGTGCACCGGGGAGCTGTTTTTT.

The chain employs TRBV6-5 and TRBJ2-7, with 10 nucleotides matching TRBD2. This CDR3 is 15 amino acids long. V lost 6 bases, J lost 5 bases, and 10 bases stayed unmatched. In germline, CDR1 is MNHEY, CDR2 SVGAGI. CDR3 region: CASRQLLAGANEQYF. Here the CDR3 DNA reads TGTGCCAGCAGACAGCTGCTAGCGGGAGCTAACGAGCAGTACTTC.

The chain uses TRBV18 and TRBJ2-3, with D hard to call. CDR1 and CDR2 (germline): KGHSH, LQKENI. The CDR3 spans 13 residues. Trimming shortened V by 3 bases and J by 3 bases, and 7 bases separated the two germline ends. The CDR3 nucleotides read TGTGCCAGCTCACCTCCCGGGACAGATACGCAGTATTTT. Its translation: CASSPPGTDTQYF.

The V and J genes are TRBV7-2 and TRBJ2-3; D is uncertain. CDR1 and CDR2 (germline): SGHTA, FQGNSA. Trimming stripped 8 bases from V and 11 bases from J, with 11 bases between. The CDR3 sequence is 10 residues long. The CDR3 nucleotides read TGTGCCAGCGGTATCGGTATGCAGTATTTT. Protein sequence: CASGIGMQYF.

V is TRBV10-3 and J is TRBJ1-2; 8 bases map to TRBD1. The CDR3 loop spans 16 amino acids. J gave up 6 bases and V 10 bases, and 19 bases lay outside the gene matches. Germline V gene sequence: CDR1 ENHRY, CDR2 SYGVKD. The CDR3 reads CATFRFPAAGGNGYTF. The CDR3 DNA reads as TGTGCCACCTTTCGATTCCCGGCGGCAGGGGGCAATGGCTACACCTTC.

This chain connects TRBV6-6 to TRBJ1-2, with 10 bases matching TRBD1. The germline V gene has CDR1 MNHNY and CDR2 SVGAGI (reference sequence). The V gene end was trimmed by 0 bases and the J gene end by 7 bases; junction bases not matched to a gene: 2. The CDR3 has 14 residues. In nucleotides, the CDR3 is TGTGCCAGCAGTTACTCCGGACAGGGGGGTGGCTACACCTTC. Its translation: CASSYSGQGGGYTF.